This TCR beta chain originates from a study of blood T cell repertoires in COVID-19. On the study more broadly: Collection of acute and convalescent COVID-19 samples took place in the United States, Italy and Spain. T cells, B-cell-depleted T cells, or PBMCs supplied cDNA or gDNA.

Germline CDR1 ENHRY, CDR2 SYGVKD. V gave up 0 bases and J gave up 14 bases; unmatched junction bases: 5. The CDR3 is made up of 13 amino acids. In the study's own analysis: Scientists estimated how many nucleated cells there were by amplifying reference gene primers. Data came from immunoSEQ multiplex PCR; TCRdb stores just in-frame clones and leaves some out. V and J calls and clone size follow that table, whereas D and trimming were derived from the DNA. This table holds more than 85,000 clones, around 78% found once. The sequence came from an older woman with acute or convalescent COVID-19. V gene TRBV10-3 combines with J gene TRBJ2-1, with 9 bases fitting TRBD2. The sample consisted of peripheral blood. The CDR3 loop is CAISESGGGEEFF. DNA for the CDR3: TGTGCCATCAGTGAGTCAGGCGGGGGGGAGGAGTTCTTC.